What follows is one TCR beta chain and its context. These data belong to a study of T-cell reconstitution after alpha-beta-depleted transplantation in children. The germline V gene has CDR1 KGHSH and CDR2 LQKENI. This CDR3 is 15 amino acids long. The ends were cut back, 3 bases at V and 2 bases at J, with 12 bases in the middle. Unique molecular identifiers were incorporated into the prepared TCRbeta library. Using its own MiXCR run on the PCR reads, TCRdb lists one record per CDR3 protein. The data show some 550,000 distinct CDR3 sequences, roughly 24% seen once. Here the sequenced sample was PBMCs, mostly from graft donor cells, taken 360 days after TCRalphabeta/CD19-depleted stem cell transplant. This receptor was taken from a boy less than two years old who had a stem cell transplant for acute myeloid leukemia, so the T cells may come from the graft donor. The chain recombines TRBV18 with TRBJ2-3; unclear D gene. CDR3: CASSPGGWDTDTQYF. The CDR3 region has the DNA TGTGCCAGCTCACCCGGCGGCTGGGACACAGATACGCAGTATTTT.